The 7 T cell receptor beta chains in this list originate from one sample, sequenced in a study of cytomegalovirus exposure and HLA in healthy donors. Assay used: immunoSEQ multiplex PCR; TCRdb lists only in-frame clones, some missing. This sample carries around 86,000 clones, roughly 92% of them seen once, and the ten largest clones take less than 1.5%. Input material: PBMCs. The source of these receptors is a woman aged 25 to 39 in good health and CMV-seropositive.

The chain employs TRBV6-5 and TRBJ2-7, with 9 bases matching TRBD1. The CDR3 spans 14 residues. Germline loops: CDR1 MNHEY, CDR2 SVGAGI. Trimming at V came to 4 bases and at J to 4 bases, leaving 5 bases not matched to a gene. In DNA, the CDR3 is TGTGCCAGCAGTTCCAGGACAGGGGTTTACGAGCAGTACTTC. Its translation is CASSSRTGVYEQYF.

The rearrangement joins TRBV28 to TRBJ2-6; maybe TRBD2 (5 bases). In germline, CDR1 is MDHEN, CDR2 SYDVKM. The V end lost 6 bases, the J end lost 1 base, and 10 bases lay between the germline ends. CDR3 length equals 15 residues. The CDR3 protein is CASRHGSSGANVLTF. The CDR3 DNA sequence: TGTGCCAGCAGACATGGGAGTTCTGGGGCCAACGTCCTGACTTTC. Complete variable domain (other parts from reference TRBV28 and TRBJ2-6): DVKVTQSSRYLVKRTGEKVFLECVQDMDHENMFWYRQDPGLGLRLIYFSYDVKMKEKGDIPEGYSVSREKKERFSLILESASTNQTSMYLCASRHGSSGANVLTFGAGSRLTVL.

V gene TRBV18 combines with J gene TRBJ2-1; tentative D call: TRBD1 (5 bases). In germline, CDR1 is KGHSH, CDR2 LQKENI. Trimming pared 0 bases from V and 7 bases from J, leaving 7 bases between. The CDR3 consists of 13 residues. The CDR3 nucleotides read TGTGCCAGCTCACCACCGGACACGAATGAGCAGTTCTTC. It encodes CASSPPDTNEQFF. The full variable domain, completed using reference TRBV18 and TRBJ2-1, is NAGVMQNPRHLVRRRGQEARLRCSPMKGHSHVYWYRQLPEEGLKFMVYLQKENIIDESGMPKERFSAEFPKEGPSILRIQQVVRGDSAAYFCASSPPDTNEQFFGPGTRLTVL.

The sample holds a few counts of this clone. V is TRBV7-9 and J is TRBJ2-3, with D unresolved. The ends were cut back, 7 bases at V and 2 bases at J, with 4 bases in the middle. The CDR3 spans 11 residues. The germline gives CDR1 SEHNR, CDR2 FQNEAQ (reference sequence). In DNA, the CDR3 is TGTGCCAGCACCAACACAGATACGCAGTATTTT. This encodes CASTNTDTQYF.

The chain is built from TRBV5-6 and TRBJ1-1; no firm D call. Trimming left V 1 base short and J 7 bases short, with 5 bases between. Germline CDR1 SGHDT, CDR2 YYEEEE. The CDR3 length is 11 residues. The CDR3 nucleotides are TGTGCCAGCAGCTTGTCCGGTGAAGCTTTCTTT. This encodes CASSLSGEAFF.

J is TRBJ2-7 and V is TRBV6-1, with a weak D call TRBD1 (7 bases). This CDR3 spans 15 amino acids. V was pared by 4 bases and J by 2 bases, with 15 bases between. Germline CDR1 and CDR2: MNHNS and SASEGT. Here the CDR3 reads CASSGTTGRPYEQYF. The CDR3 nucleotides are TGTGCCAGCAGTGGTACGACAGGGAGGCCCTACGAGCAGTACTTC.

This clone appeared a few times. V is TRBV7-8 and J is TRBJ1-5; 9 bases map to TRBD1. CDR3 length equals 16 residues. Germline CDR1 is SGHVS and CDR2 is FQNEAQ. With 4 bases clipped from V and 5 bases from J, the junction kept 9 bases outside the gene matches. The CDR3 spells CASSYRTGTGYQPQHF. CDR3 nucleotide sequence: TGTGCCAGCAGCTATCGCACCGGGACAGGGTATCAGCCCCAGCATTTT.